The following is a T cell receptor beta chain sequence with its context. What it recognizes is unknown. This specimen belongs to a study of T-cell memory formation after mild COVID-19. As for the study in general: Largely donor-specific sequence clusters came from a couple of donors. Findings of the study overall: Contracting clones localized mainly to CM and EM when CD4+ and mainly to EMRA when CD8+. CD4/CD8 balance characterized clones contracting day 15 to 85, and CD4+ skew characterized later expanders.

The CDR3 loop spans 14 amino acids. CDR1 and CDR2 from the germline V gene are SEHNR and FQNEAQ (reference sequence). V trimming: 2 bases; J trimming: 11 bases; junction bases outside the gene matches: 9. UMIs and sample barcodes were carried by the TCR alpha and TCR beta cDNA libraries that 5'RACE produced using constant-segment primers. TCRdb re-called the 5' RACE reads through MiXCR, storing one row per CDR3 protein. The profile shows 300,000 to 400,000 distinct CDR3 sequences, 10% to 15% of them singletons. The gene calls are TRBV7-9 and TRBJ1-1; TRBD1 agrees at 9 bases. Sequencing was carried out using PBMCs or a T cell subset sorted from them (not recorded which). The sequence derives from a man aged 18-30 years who had mild COVID-19 (a few samples of this study predate the infection). Cell type and time point are not known. This chain's CDR3 is CASSLNRGQGGAFF. The DNA for the CDR3 is TGTGCCAGCAGCTTAAATCGGGGACAGGGTGGCGCTTTCTTT.